The 21 T cell receptor beta chains listed next were all sequenced from one sample in a study of T-cell memory formation after mild COVID-19. TCRdb processed the 5' RACE reads anew with MiXCR; each CDR3 protein has one entry. Of 150,000 to 200,000 distinct CDR3 sequences listed, 11% were seen once; the top ten hold roughly 3.8%. The sequenced material came from PBMCs or a T cell subset sorted from them (not recorded which). These receptors were taken from a man between 18 and 29 years old who had mild COVID-19 (a few samples of this study predate the infection). Cell type and time point are not known.

V is TRBV9 and J is TRBJ2-1; TRBD1 matches 7 bases. Trimming cost V 3 bases and J 10 bases; bases outside gene matches: 7. The V gene's germline CDR1 is SGDLS and CDR2 YYNGEE. CDR3 length equals 13 residues. The CDR3: CASSATDRREQFF. Here the CDR3 DNA reads TGTGCCAGCAGCGCTACGGACAGGCGGGAGCAGTTCTTC.

This clonotype was seen only a few times. The rearrangement uses TRBV27 and TRBJ1-6; D is ambiguous. CDR1 and CDR2 (germline): MNHEY, SMNVEV (reference sequence). The CDR3 has 13 amino acids. The ends were cut back, 3 bases at V and 8 bases at J, with 8 bases in the middle. CDR3 nucleotides: TGTGCCAGCAGTTTCAGCTTCGATTCACCCCTCCACTTT. This encodes CASSFSFDSPLHF.

In its sample, this clonotype was seen a few times. V usage is TRBV7-9 and J usage is TRBJ1-1; D ambiguous. From germline, CDR1 is SEHNR and CDR2 FQNEAQ (reference sequence). Deletions cut 1 base from V and 4 bases from J, with 13 bases between. This CDR3 has 15 amino acids. The CDR3: CASSLGREIGTEAFF. CDR3 nucleotides: TGTGCCAGCAGCTTAGGGAGGGAGATTGGCACTGAAGCTTTCTTT.

Many counts were recorded for this clonotype. V usage is TRBV29-1 and J usage is TRBJ2-3; 10 bases match TRBD2. Trimming removed 3 bases from V and 0 bases from J; junction bases left unmatched: 3. Germline loops: CDR1 SQVTM, CDR2 ANQGSEA. The CDR3 has 15 amino acids. The CDR3 loop is CSVDLAGVSTDTQYF. Written as DNA, the CDR3 is TGCAGCGTTGATCTAGCGGGGGTGAGCACAGATACGCAGTATTTT.

In its sample, this clonotype was seen a few times. The rearrangement uses TRBV6-5 and TRBJ2-1; tentative D call: TRBD2 (6 bases). This CDR3 is 15 amino acids long. Trimming took 8 bases from V and 10 from J, leaving 24 bases between them. Germline loops: CDR1 MNHEY, CDR2 SVGAGI. In nucleotides, the CDR3 is TGTGCCAGCTCTTCGTCAGGGAGAGCAGGAGGGGAGCAGTTCTTC. This gives the protein CASSSSGRAGGEQFF.

This sequence joins TRBV5-1 and TRBJ2-3; 7 bases line up with TRBD2. Trimming at V came to 0 bases and at J to 5 bases, leaving 6 bases not matched to a gene. The CDR3 loop spans 15 amino acids. Germline V gene sequence: CDR1 SGHRS, CDR2 YFSETQ. CDR3 bases: TGCGCCAGCAGCTTGGCCGTGGGGGAGGGAGATACGCAGTATTTT. Protein product: CASSLAVGEGDTQYF. Full variable domain (outside the CDR3, taken from reference TRBV5-1 and TRBJ2-3): KAGVTQTPRYLIKTRGQQVTLSCSPISGHRSVSWYQQTPGQGLQFLFEYFSETQRNKGNFPGRFSGRQFSNSRSEMNVSTLELGDSALYLCASSLAVGEGDTQYFGPGTRLTVL.

The chain carries TRBV4-3 and TRBJ1-1, with D possibly TRBD1 on 6 matching bases. This CDR3 is 13 amino acids long. V lost 0 bases, J lost 5 bases, and 7 bases lay in between. Per the germline V gene, CDR1 is LGHNA and CDR2 is YSLEER. CDR3: CASSQEQGTEAFF. The CDR3 bases are TGCGCCAGCAGCCAAGAGCAGGGGACTGAAGCTTTCTTT.

The V gene is TRBV6-2 or TRBV6-3, the J gene TRBJ2-7; D assignment may be TRBD1 or TRBD2 (6 bases each). Germline V gives CDR1 MNHEY, CDR2 SVGEGT. V was shortened by 2 bases and J by 1 base, with 15 bases between the two germline ends. The CDR3 sequence is 16 residues long. This chain's CDR3 is CASSYGPGAESYEQYV. CDR3 nucleotide sequence: TGTGCCAGCAGTTACGGGCCGGGGGCCGAATCCTACGAGCAGTACGTC.

The chain joins TRBV10-3 to TRBJ2-2; possible D gene TRBD1, 6 bases. This CDR3 spans 16 amino acids. Germline lookup yields CDR1 ENHRY and CDR2 SYGVKD. V lost 0 bases and J lost 1, with 9 bases in between. DNA for the CDR3: TGTGCCATCAGTGAGTCGAAGGGGGTGAACACCGGGGAGCTGTTTTTT. This gives the protein CAISESKGVNTGELFF.

V gene TRBV6-1 combines with J gene TRBJ2-1; D call uncertain. Trimming took 1 base from V and 4 from J, leaving 5 bases between them. The CDR3 runs 13 residues. Germline loops: CDR1 MNHNS, CDR2 SASEGT. In DNA, the CDR3 is TGTGCCAGCAGTGAAGTGGGTTACAATGAGCAGTTCTTC. This encodes CASSEVGYNEQFF.

The chain's CDR3 is CASAPGANTGELFF. The CDR3 DNA reads as TGCGCCAGTGCTCCGGGAGCTAACACCGGGGAGCTGTTTTTT. V and J are TRBV5-1 and TRBJ2-2, with D perhaps matching TRBD2 (6 bases). Per germline, CDR1 SGHRS and CDR2 YFSETQ. V was cut by 8 bases and J by 2 bases, with 13 bases left in between. The CDR3 is 14 residues long.

This clonotype was seen more than once but under ten times. The CDR3 nucleotides are TGTGCCAGCATCCCGGGGGCAGGAACCGGGCCCGAGCAGTACGTC. Translating it yields CASIPGAGTGPEQYV. This sequence joins TRBV21-1 and TRBJ2-7; the table's D call, TRBD1, was not checked against the DNA. TRBV21-1 is tagged as a pseudogene. This CDR3 is built from 15 residues.

This chain connects TRBV7-2 to TRBJ1-3; maybe TRBD1 (5 bases). The CDR3 has 16 residues. The germline V gene encodes CDR1 SGHTA and CDR2 FQGNSA. Between the trimmed V and J ends, which lost 1 base and 0 bases, there was a span of 10 bases. Here the CDR3 reads CASSLGDPGSGNTIYF. The CDR3 DNA reads TGTGCCAGCAGCTTAGGGGACCCCGGCTCTGGAAACACCATATATTTT. Full variable domain (outside the CDR3, taken from reference TRBV7-2 and TRBJ1-3): GAGVSQSPSNKVTEKGKDVELRCDPISGHTALYWYRQSLGQGLEFLIYFQGNSAPDKSGLPSDRFSAERTGGSVSTLTIQRTQQEDSAVYLCASSLGDPGSGNTIYFGEGSWLTVV.

This clonotype occurred a few times. The rearrangement joins TRBV12-3 or TRBV12-4 to TRBJ2-7; 10 bases are shared with TRBD1. The junction had 5 bases not matched to a gene; V was cut back by 6 bases and J by 3 bases. This CDR3 has 14 amino acids. The CDR3 sequence: CASSWDRGDYEQYV. CDR3 DNA sequence: TGTGCCAGCAGCTGGGACAGGGGAGACTACGAGCAGTACGTC.

V usage is TRBV4-1 and J usage is TRBJ1-4; D not certain. V lost 1 base and J lost 6, with 15 bases in between. This CDR3 spans 16 amino acids. Germline V gene sequence: CDR1 MGHRA, CDR2 YSYEKL. The CDR3 protein is CASSQAPLGLDEKLFF. The CDR3 DNA follows: TGCGCCAGCAGCCAAGCCCCCTTAGGGTTAGATGAAAAACTGTTTTTT.

The chain uses TRBV7-9 and TRBJ1-6; TRBD1 is a possible D gene (5 bases). The CDR3 is made up of 17 amino acids. Germline CDR1 is SEHNR and CDR2 is FQNEAQ (reference sequence). With 0 bases removed from V and 4 bases from J, the gap between germline ends came to 13 bases. This chain's CDR3 is CASSLAPPGSYNSPLHF. CDR3 sequence (DNA): TGTGCCAGCAGCTTAGCGCCCCCAGGGAGTTATAATTCACCCCTCCACTTT.

This clonotype came up a few times. The chain has TRBV12-3 or TRBV12-4 and TRBJ2-5; a possible D gene is TRBD2 (6 bases). The CDR3 totals 14 residues. V lost 1 base and J 1 base, leaving 7 bases between the germline ends. CDR3 sequence (DNA): TGTGCCAGCAGTTTAGGGGACTTCCAAGAGACCCAGTACTTC. Protein sequence: CASSLGDFQETQYF.

This clonotype was picked up a small number of times. The chain joins TRBV4-3 to TRBJ1-1; possible D gene TRBD1, 6 bases. With 4 bases removed from V and 7 bases from J, the gap between germline ends came to 16 bases. The CDR3 has 14 residues. CDR1 and CDR2 (germline): LGHNA, YSLEER. The CDR3 DNA reads as TGCGCCAGCAGCCGAGTTGAACAGGGTAATGAAGCTTTCTTT. Translating it yields CASSRVEQGNEAFF.

Judged by abundance, this clonotype is medium-sized (0.01 to 0.1%). The chain couples TRBV11-2 to TRBJ1-5; TRBD1 matches 11 bases. Trimming at V came to 5 bases and at J to 7 bases, leaving 4 bases not matched to a gene. This CDR3 is 14 amino acids long. Germline assignment: CDR1 SGHAT and CDR2 FQNNGV. The CDR3 spells CASSVGTGGQPQHF. The CDR3 DNA is TGTGCCAGCAGCGTAGGGACAGGGGGACAGCCCCAGCATTTT.

CDR3 DNA sequence: TGCGCCAGCAGCTTTTCAGGACTCAACGCGAACACCGGGGAGCTGTTTTTT. It specifies CASSFSGLNANTGELFF. The gene calls are TRBV5-1 and TRBJ2-2, with D maybe TRBD2 (5 bases). Germline V lookup: CDR1 SGHRS, CDR2 YFSETQ. The CDR3 length is 17 residues. Trimming removed 2 bases at V and 0 bases at J, with 14 bases between.

This clonotype was seen at least ten times. The rearrangement links TRBV4-3 to TRBJ2-3; D is unclear. CDR1 is LGHNA, CDR2 YSLEER, per germline. Trimming left V 0 bases short and J 4 bases short, with 2 bases between. The CDR3 extends over 12 amino acids. CDR3 sequence reads: CASSQEADTQYF. CDR3 nucleotide sequence: TGCGCCAGCAGCCAAGAGGCAGATACGCAGTATTTT.